A selection of T cell receptor beta chains follows, all from one sample in a study of blood T cell repertoires in COVID-19. The repertoire was sequenced with immunoSEQ multiplex PCR; TCRdb's copy has only in-frame clones and lacks some. The sample contains around 220,000 clones, around 90% of which appear only once. Sequences were obtained from PBMCs or T cells enriched from blood (not recorded which). The source of these receptors is a woman younger than 30 who had recovered from COVID-19. CDR3s include the opening cysteine and the closing phenylalanine or tryptophan. The D gene is left open where the match is weak. Clone size is shown for a subset of rows, as once, few, many or a class of expanded clone.

cdr3_nt cdr3_aa v_call cdr3_length clone_size j_call d_call
TGTGCCAGCAGCCACTGGGAGCTGGCTCTGGGCTACACCTTC CASSHWELALGYTF TRBV16 14 NA TRBJ1-2 NA
TGTGCCAGCAACCGCGCGGCGGGGGGGCGCCACGAGCAGTACTTC CASNRAAGGRHEQYF TRBV25-1 15 few TRBJ2-7 TRBD2
TGTGCCACCAGCAGAGATCAGCGGGGGGGCTTGGATGAGCAGTTCTTC CATSRDQRGGLDEQFF TRBV15 16 NA TRBJ2-1 TRBD2
TGTGCCAGTAGTATAGTGGAGGATGAAGCTTTCTTT CASSIVEDEAFF TRBV19 12 NA TRBJ1-1 NA
TGTGCCAGCAACTCCGGACAGAGACAGACCGGGGAGCTGTTTTTT CASNSGQRQTGELFF TRBV3-1/TRBV3-2 15 NA TRBJ2-2 NA
TGCGCCAGCAGTGAGCGGGAGACAGATACGCAGTATTTT CASSERETDTQYF TRBV10-2 13 many TRBJ2-3 NA
TGTGCCACCAGCAGAGATCAACTAGCGGGCAATGAGCAGTTCTTC CATSRDQLAGNEQFF TRBV15 15 NA TRBJ2-1 TRBD2
TGTGCCAGCAGCTTAGGGCAGGGCTCCGGCTACACCTTC CASSLGQGSGYTF TRBV7-3 13 NA TRBJ1-2 NA
TGTGCCATCAGTGACCGAGTGACGCAGGGGCATAATTCACCCCTCCACTTT CAISDRVTQGHNSPLHF TRBV10-3 17 NA TRBJ1-6 NA
TGTGCCAGCTCGGCAGATATGCTCACCTATGGCTACACCTTC CASSADMLTYGYTF TRBV18 14 NA TRBJ1-2 NA
TGTGCCAGCAGCCCCGGTCCCACAGGGAATGAGCAGTTCTTC CASSPGPTGNEQFF TRBV7-8 14 few TRBJ2-1 NA
TGTGCTAGTGGATCAGGTAGCAATCAGCCCCAGCATTTT CASGSGSNQPQHF TRBV12-5 13 NA TRBJ1-5 NA
TGTGCCAGCAGCCGTGACAGGAGCTCCAATCAGCCCCAGCATTTT CASSRDRSSNQPQHF TRBV5-5 15 NA TRBJ1-5 NA
TGCAGCGTTTCTTTGGGGGCCTTTGGAAACACCATATATTTT CSVSLGAFGNTIYF TRBV29-1 14 NA TRBJ1-3 NA
TGTGCCAGCAGCTGGGGAGGGCGAACGAACACCGGGGAGCTGTTTTTT CASSWGGRTNTGELFF TRBV11-3 16 NA TRBJ2-2 TRBD2
TGTGCCAGCTCTCGTACTAGGACGGGCACAGATACGCAGTATTTT CASSRTRTGTDTQYF TRBV18 15 NA TRBJ2-3 NA
TGTGCCAGCTCGGGGGCGCGGGGGGACACTGAAGCTTTCTTT CASSGARGDTEAFF TRBV18 14 NA TRBJ1-1 NA
TGTGCCAGCAGCGTTCGGGATGTTCCTGGAAACACCATATATTTT CASSVRDVPGNTIYF TRBV9 15 NA TRBJ1-3 NA
TGTGCCAGCGCCGCAACAGGGTCCAATCAGCCCCAGCATTTT CASAATGSNQPQHF TRBV27 14 NA TRBJ1-5 NA
TGTGCCAGCAGCTTCTCGACAGGTCGGGCAGATGGCTACACCTTC CASSFSTGRADGYTF TRBV7-2 15 NA TRBJ1-2 NA
TGTGCCAGCAGTCGAGAGGGGGAGCCCCCCTACGAGCAGTACTTC CASSREGEPPYEQYF TRBV28 15 NA TRBJ2-7 NA
TGTGCCAGCAGCTTTGGACTAGCGGGGGCTCCCTCCTACAATGAGCAGTTCTTC CASSFGLAGAPSYNEQFF TRBV7-8 18 NA TRBJ2-1 TRBD2
TGTGCCAGCAGAAAAGCGGGAGGAACGGGGAATGAGCAGTTCTTC CASRKAGGTGNEQFF TRBV6-5 15 NA TRBJ2-1 TRBD2
TGTGCCACCAGCAGAGATATAACAGGGGGCGCTCGGGATAGTGAGCAGTTCTTC CATSRDITGGARDSEQFF TRBV15 18 NA TRBJ2-1 TRBD1
TGTGCCACCAGCGGGGGACAGGGCGCTGTCACAGATACGCAGTATTTT CATSGGQGAVTDTQYF TRBV15 16 NA TRBJ2-3 TRBD1
TGTGCCAGCAGCTACGGGACAGAGTACACTGAAGCTTTCTTT CASSYGTEYTEAFF TRBV7-8 14 NA TRBJ1-1 TRBD1
TGTGCCAGCAGTTACTCGAGAGGAACCGGCTACACCTTC CASSYSRGTGYTF TRBV6-5 13 NA TRBJ1-2 NA
TGTGCCAGCAGCCAGCGGCTAGCGGCCACCGGGGAGCTGTTTTTT CASSQRLAATGELFF TRBV3-1/TRBV3-2 15 NA TRBJ2-2 TRBD2
TGTGCCAGCACCACAGGGCAGGGTAACATTCAGTACTTC CASTTGQGNIQYF TRBV27 13 NA TRBJ2-4 NA
TGTGCCATCAGTGACGGACAGGGTGTTTACGAGCAGTACTTC CAISDGQGVYEQYF TRBV10-3 14 NA TRBJ2-7 TRBD1
TGCGCCAGCAGCTTTTCAGGGGCGTATGGCTACACCTTC CASSFSGAYGYTF TRBV5-1 13 NA TRBJ1-2 NA
TGTGCCAGCAGTGTGGGTCGGGGGACCGCCTACGAGCAGTACTTC CASSVGRGTAYEQYF TRBV2 15 NA TRBJ2-7 NA
TGTGCCAGCAGTCGCGGGCAGTACTATGGCTACACCTTC CASSRGQYYGYTF TRBV12-3/TRBV12-4 13 NA TRBJ1-2 NA
TGTGCCAGCAGCTTAGGTGGACAGGGTGGATACGAGCAGTACTTC CASSLGGQGGYEQYF TRBV7-2 15 NA TRBJ2-7 TRBD1
TGTGCCAGCAGCGTGACAGGGGCCGCGGGCACTGAAGCTTTCTTT CASSVTGAAGTEAFF TRBV9 15 NA TRBJ1-1 TRBD1
TGTGCCAGCAGCTTATCGTCAGGCTCCTGGGGCAGATACAATGAGCAGTTCTTC CASSLSSGSWGRYNEQFF TRBV7-2 18 NA TRBJ2-1 NA
TGTGCCAGCAGCCCTGGTCAGGGAGGTGAAAAACTGTTTTTT CASSPGQGGEKLFF TRBV3-1/TRBV3-2 14 once TRBJ1-4 NA
TGTGCCAGTACCCCGACAGTGAACACTGAAGCTTTCTTT CASTPTVNTEAFF TRBV19 13 NA TRBJ1-1 NA
TGTGCCAGCAGCAACTCCTGGGAGACCCAGTACTTC CASSNSWETQYF TRBV6-2/TRBV6-3 12 few TRBJ2-5 NA
TGTGCCAGCAGTTTGCTCGGGGACACTGAAGCTTTCTTT CASSLLGDTEAFF TRBV27 13 NA TRBJ1-1 NA
TGTGCCAGCAGCCGGACAGGGGGTCAGGATTCACCCCTCCACTTT CASSRTGGQDSPLHF TRBV6-5 15 NA TRBJ1-6 TRBD1